This T cell receptor beta chain originates from a study of T cell repertoires in ileal Crohn's disease. V lost 1 base and J 6 bases, leaving 26 bases between the germline ends. The CDR3 totals 19 residues. Per the germline V gene, CDR1 is SGHVS and CDR2 is FQNEAQ. The sorted cells were lamina propria lymphocytes from surgical specimens, first isolated by density gradient. Produced via immunoSEQ multiplex PCR; TCRdb's table is partial and in-frame only. Among fewer than 350 clones listed, roughly four fifths were seen once. The chain uses TRBV7-8 and TRBJ2-3; either TRBD1 or TRBD2 may supply D (6 bases each). Sequencing input: CD8+ T cells sorted from the ileum. This TCR was sampled from an adult with Crohn's disease. This CDR3 reads CASSLGSYGGGTFVDTQYF. The CDR3 DNA reads as TGTGCCAGCAGCTTAGGGTCCTATGGGGGCGGGACTTTCGTGGATACGCAGTATTTT.